One sample yielded the 32 T cell receptor beta chains listed below, sequenced in a study of T cell responses to AZD1222 COVID-19 vaccine (dated by TCRdb to the early 2020s). Receptor libraries were prepared by the immunoSEQ multiplex PCR assay. TCRdb stores this immuneACCESS table with in-frame sequences only. Part of the clones is absent; in the studies checked, under half of the shortfall reflects unresolved V genes, and no reason is known for the rest. The table for this sample lists approximately 150,000 clones; approximately 90% of them were counted only once. Together, the top ten hold around 2.9% of the sample. The time point label, as the study defines it: baseline before first vaccination. Material: peripheral blood, obtained on day 0 of AZD1222 vaccination. These receptors were taken from an adult in good health.

The chain employs TRBV5-4 and TRBJ2-2; unclear D gene. This CDR3 contains 11 residues. The V end lost 6 bases, the J end lost 6 bases, and 6 bases lay between the germline ends. Germline V gene lookup returns CDR1 SGHNT and CDR2 YYREEE (reference sequence). The CDR3 is CASIGPGELFF. Written as DNA, the CDR3 is TGTGCCAGCATCGGGCCCGGGGAGCTGTTTTTT.

This clone showed up just once. The rearrangement links TRBV14 to TRBJ1-6; 7 positions match TRBD1. After removal of 0 bases from V and 11 bases from J, the junction contained 7 bases not matched to a gene. Germline V gives CDR1 SGHDN, CDR2 FVKESK. The CDR3 has 15 residues. CDR3 bases: TGTGCCAGCAGCCAAGATCCACAGGGGTGGGCACCCCTCCACTTT. This codes for CASSQDPQGWAPLHF.

V gene TRBV29-1 combines with J gene TRBJ1-1, with 7 bases fitting TRBD1. CDR3 length: 14 amino acids. Looked up from germline, CDR1 is SQVTM and CDR2 is ANQGSEA. For the CDR3, the DNA is TGCAGGCCAGGGGGACGGGTGGGGAGCACTGAAGCTTTCTTT. Protein: CRPGGRVGSTEAFF.

This clone showed up just a few times. The genes are TRBV2 and TRBJ1-5; D not resolved. V dropped 6 bases and J dropped 2 bases, with 8 bases sitting between them. Per the germline V gene, CDR1 is SNHLY and CDR2 is FYNNEI. This CDR3 is built from 13 residues. Written as DNA, the CDR3 is TGTGCCAGCAGCCACGACGGCAATCAGCCCCAGCATTTT. Amino acids: CASSHDGNQPQHF.

CDR3: CASSAGPPYEQYF. CDR3 nucleotides: TGTGCCAGCAGCGCGGGACCGCCGTACGAGCAGTACTTC. This chain connects TRBV9 to TRBJ2-7; D may correspond to TRBD1 or TRBD2 (5 bases each). This CDR3 region has 13 residues. The germline CDR1 and CDR2 sequences are SGDLS and YYNGEE. V lost 3 bases, J lost 4 bases, and 11 bases lay in between.

J is TRBJ2-2 and V is TRBV7-2, with TRBD2 identical over 8 bases. The CDR3 runs 16 residues. The V segment lost 1 base and the J segment 0 bases; nucleotides outside the gene matches: 1. Germline loops: CDR1 SGHTA, CDR2 FQGNSA. This CDR3 is CASSLGGGSNTGELFF. The CDR3 bases are TGTGCCAGCAGCTTAGGCGGGGGGTCGAACACCGGGGAGCTGTTTTTT.

This chain's CDR3 is CASSIAAGKNYGYTF. The CDR3 DNA sequence: TGTGCCAGTAGTATAGCTGCAGGAAAGAACTATGGCTACACCTTC. The chain carries TRBV19 and TRBJ1-2; D is uncertain. CDR3 length: 15 amino acids. CDR1 is LNHDA and CDR2 is SQIVND in the germline V gene (reference sequence). The V gene lost 1 base and the J gene lost 2 bases, with 11 bases spanning the gap.

The gene calls are TRBV6-5 and TRBJ1-5; D not certain. The germline gives CDR1 MNHEY, CDR2 SVGAGI. V was shortened by 2 bases and J by 0 bases, with 5 bases between the two germline ends. The length of the CDR3 is 14 residues. CDR3 region: CASSYRDSNQPQHF. For the CDR3, the DNA is TGTGCCAGCAGTTACAGAGATAGCAATCAGCCCCAGCATTTT.

This clone was detected once. The chain employs TRBV15 and TRBJ1-1; 7 nucleotides align to TRBD1. The V gene end was trimmed by 4 bases and the J gene end by 1 base; junction bases not matched to a gene: 9. The CDR3 sequence is 16 residues long. Germline V lookup: CDR1 LNHNV, CDR2 YYDKDF (reference sequence). The CDR3 nucleotides are TGTGCCACCAGCAAAGAGCCGGGACAGTGGAACACTGAAGCTTTCTTT. Translating gives CATSKEPGQWNTEAFF.

This chain connects TRBV19 to TRBJ1-6, with unresolved D. CDR3 length: 16 residues. CDR1 LNHDA and CDR2 SQIVND come from the germline V gene (reference sequence). Trimming shortened V by 2 bases and J by 8 bases, and 16 bases separated the two germline ends. CDR3 loop: CASSISPGGKDSPLHF. The CDR3 nucleotides are TGTGCCAGTAGTATAAGTCCGGGTGGGAAGGATTCACCCCTCCACTTT.

This chain joins TRBV6-5 and TRBJ2-3, with D perhaps TRBD2 (6 bases). CDR3 length: 14 residues. The germline gives CDR1 MNHEY, CDR2 SVGAGI. The V end lost 2 bases, the J end lost 6 bases, and 12 bases lay between the germline ends. CDR3: CASSYRGDGDTQYF. The DNA of the CDR3 is TGTGCCAGCAGTTACCGCGGGGATGGGGATACGCAGTATTTT.

The chain recombines TRBV12-3 or TRBV12-4 with TRBJ2-1; unclear D gene. The germline V and J ends were trimmed by 3 bases and 5 bases, with 8 bases remaining between them. The CDR3 contains 13 residues. For the CDR3, the DNA is TGTGCCAGCAGTTTTTGGCAGGACAATGAGCAGTTCTTC. Translated, it gives CASSFWQDNEQFF.

V and J are TRBV9 and TRBJ2-5; D is possibly TRBD1 (7 bases). The CDR3 length is 18 residues. The V gene lost 0 bases and the J gene lost 4 bases, with 22 bases spanning the gap. Germline lookup yields CDR1 SGDLS and CDR2 YYNGEE. The CDR3 here is CASSVGQRRDSGRETQYF. CDR3 nucleotides: TGTGCCAGCAGCGTAGGCCAGAGGAGGGACAGCGGCAGAGAGACCCAGTACTTC. The full variable domain, in which reference TRBV9 and TRBJ2-5 provide the parts outside the CDR3, is DSGVTQTPKHLITATGQRVTLRCSPRSGDLSVYWYQQSLDQGLQFLIQYYNGEERAKGNILERFSAQQFPDLHSELNLSSLELGDSALYFCASSVGQRRDSGRETQYFGPGTRLLVL.

The chain joins TRBV6-5 to TRBJ2-7; D is unresolved. Germline V lookup: CDR1 MNHEY, CDR2 SVGAGI. The CDR3 extends over 14 amino acids. The V end lost 6 bases, the J end lost 1 base, and 13 bases lay between the germline ends. The CDR3 DNA reads as TGTGCCAGCAGGCTGGTAGCCAGATCCTACGAGCAGTACTTC. This gives the protein CASRLVARSYEQYF.

Concerning this clone: One end of the junction is discordant with germline, which a read error may explain. This chain joins TRBV12-3 or TRBV12-4 and TRBJ2-7, with D possibly being TRBD1 (5 bases). The CDR3 sequence is 12 residues long. Written as DNA, the CDR3 is TGTGCCAGCAGTCTGGCAGGGCTCGAGAAGTACTTC. Protein sequence: CASSLAGLEKYF.

The table lists this clone with a count of one. The V gene is TRBV7-2, the J gene TRBJ1-1, with D perhaps matching TRBD1 (5 bases). V gave up 1 base and J gave up 3 bases, with 15 bases separating them. The CDR3 runs 16 residues. Per germline, CDR1 SGHTA and CDR2 FQGNSA. The CDR3 DNA reads as TGTGCCAGCAGCTTAGTCCAGGGATCTTGGGACACTGAAGCTTTCTTT. Its translation: CASSLVQGSWDTEAFF.

V usage is TRBV19 and J usage is TRBJ1-4; 9 positions match TRBD1. V gave up 3 bases and J gave up 8 bases; unmatched junction bases: 4. Germline CDR1 LNHDA, CDR2 SQIVND (reference sequence). The CDR3 length is 14 residues. The CDR3 sequence: CASSIRTGAEKLFF. CDR3 in DNA: TGTGCCAGTAGTATCCGGACAGGGGCCGAAAAACTGTTTTTT. Based on the CDR3 plus reference TRBV19 and TRBJ1-4, the full variable domain is DGGITQSPKYLFRKEGQNVTLSCEQNLNHDAMYWYRQDPGQGLRLIYYSQIVNDFQKGDIAEGYSVSREKKESFPLTVTSAQKNPTAFYLCASSIRTGAEKLFFGSGTQLSVL.

V and J are TRBV7-3 and TRBJ1-1; D possibly corresponds to TRBD1 (5 bases). This CDR3 spans 13 amino acids. Germline lookup yields CDR1 SGHTA and CDR2 FQGTGA. Trimming left V 5 bases short and J 8 bases short, with 15 bases between. Written as DNA, the CDR3 is TGTGCCAGCAGCCGAGGGACGGGTCTCGAAGCTTTCTTT. This codes for CASSRGTGLEAFF.

DNA for the CDR3: TGTGCCATCAGTGAGTCAGGAGGGAGGACAACCATGAACACTGAAGCTTTCTTT. This gives the protein CAISESGGRTTMNTEAFF. The chain employs TRBV10-3 and TRBJ1-1, with a tentative D call TRBD1 (5 bases). CDR1 is ENHRY, CDR2 SYGVKD, per germline. Trimming pared 0 bases from V and 0 bases from J, leaving 17 bases between. CDR3 length: 18 residues.

The chain employs TRBV9 and TRBJ1-4; 9 bases are a match to TRBD1. The CDR3 is made up of 15 amino acids. Trimming at V came to 3 bases and at J to 7 bases, leaving 7 bases not matched to a gene. Germline-derived CDR1 and CDR2 are SGDLS and YYNGEE. As DNA, the CDR3 is TGTGCCAGCAGCGCCCGGGACAGGGAGGGTGAAAAACTGTTTTTT. It encodes CASSARDREGEKLFF.

J is TRBJ2-7 and V is TRBV27; 10 bases are shared with TRBD1. V was clipped by 8 bases and J by 4 bases; unmatched bases: 8. This CDR3 has 14 amino acids. Germline V gene data show CDR1 as MNHEY and CDR2 as SMNVEV (reference sequence). DNA for the CDR3: TGTGCCAGCTTCGGGGACAGGGGAAAATACGAGCAGTACTTC. It codes for CASFGDRGKYEQYF.

J is TRBJ2-3 and V is TRBV9; 9 positions agree with TRBD2. V lost 4 bases and J lost 4; bases outside the gene matches: 7. In germline, CDR1 is SGDLS, CDR2 YYNGEE. This CDR3 region has 15 residues. For the CDR3, the DNA is TGTGCCAGCAGCTCCCCGGCGGGGGGGCCAGATACGCAGTATTTT. Residues: CASSSPAGGPDTQYF.

CDR3 DNA: TGCAGCGTTTGGTTGCCCCAAAACTACGAGCAGTACTTC. It specifies CSVWLPQNYEQYF. This chain uses TRBV29-1 with TRBJ2-7; D not certain. The CDR3 totals 13 residues. The germline V and J ends were trimmed by 5 bases and 3 bases, with 14 bases remaining between them. Germline V gene sequence: CDR1 SQVTM, CDR2 ANQGSEA.

The V and J genes are TRBV4-3 and TRBJ2-3; the D is unclear. Germline V CDR1 and CDR2: LGHNA, YSLEER. CDR3 length: 15 residues. With 0 bases removed from V and 3 bases from J, the gap between germline ends came to 10 bases. The CDR3, as DNA: TGCGCCAGCAGCCAAGATGTTGGCCTAACAGATACGCAGTATTTT. Translated: CASSQDVGLTDTQYF.

The chain recombines TRBV7-6 with TRBJ2-1; D is ambiguous. Germline CDR1 is SGHVS and CDR2 is FNYEAQ. Trimming took off 5 bases at V and 7 bases at J, with 12 bases between the two ends. The CDR3 sequence is 13 residues long. CDR3 nucleotide sequence: TGTGCCAGCAGCAAAGAGGCACGGAATGAGCAGTTCTTC. It yields the protein CASSKEARNEQFF. The complete variable domain, with remaining parts taken from reference TRBV7-6 and TRBJ2-1, reads GAGVSQSPRYKVTKRGQDVALRCDPISGHVSLYWYRQALGQGPEFLTYFNYEAQQDKSGLPNDRFSAERPEGSISTLTIQRTEQRDSAMYRCASSKEARNEQFFGPGTRLTVL.

V usage is TRBV20-1 and J usage is TRBJ1-4; D gene unclear. CDR1 is DFQATT, CDR2 SNEGSKA, per germline (reference sequence). The CDR3 is 15 amino acids. V was trimmed by 3 bases and J by 3 bases, leaving 14 bases between them. The CDR3 here is CSASAVRAANEKLFF. DNA for the CDR3: TGCAGTGCTAGTGCGGTCCGGGCTGCTAATGAAAAACTGTTTTTT.

This clone has a handful of counts. This chain links TRBV7-2 with TRBJ1-5, with unresolved D. CDR1 SGHTA and CDR2 FQGNSA come from the germline V gene. Deletions cut 5 bases from V and 2 bases from J, with 10 bases between. The CDR3 extends over 14 amino acids. The DNA for the CDR3 is TGTGCCAGCAGCCCAGGATCGGGCAATCAGCCCCAGCATTTT. Its protein is CASSPGSGNQPQHF.

This sequence joins TRBV21-1 and TRBJ1-5. TRBV21-1 constitutes a pseudogene. CDR3 size: 19 residues. CDR3 loop: CASSTPVLGGEFSNQPQHF. CDR3 DNA: TGTGCCAGCAGCACCCCAGTCCTCGGAGGGGAGTTTAGCAATCAGCCCCAGCATTTT.

V usage is TRBV21-1 and J usage is TRBJ2-7; the table's TRBD1 call for D was not verified on the DNA. TRBV21-1 is a listed pseudogene. This CDR3 contains 17 residues. CDR3 sequence reads: CASSRPRQGLGPYEQYF. The DNA for the CDR3 is TGTGCCAGCAGCAGACCCCGACAGGGTCTGGGCCCTTACGAGCAGTACTTC.

The J gene is TRBJ1-1, the V gene TRBV4-2; possible D gene TRBD1, 5 bases. The CDR3 spans 15 residues. Germline CDR1 reads LGHNA; CDR2 reads YNFKEQ. The V gene lost 3 bases and the J gene lost 2 bases, with 13 bases spanning the gap. Here the CDR3 DNA reads TGTGCCAGCAGCCAGAATGGGGGAAGTAACACTGAAGCTTTCTTT. Translated: CASSQNGGSNTEAFF.

The chain links TRBV29-1 to TRBJ1-2; TRBD1 is a possible D gene (6 bases). The CDR3 runs 16 residues. Germline V lookup: CDR1 SQVTM, CDR2 ANQGSEA. Between the trimmed V and J ends, which lost 4 bases and 4 bases, there was a span of 22 bases. CDR3 DNA sequence: TGCAGCGTTGTTCAAAATCTGGTCAGGGGACCCTATGGCTACACCTTC. Protein product: CSVVQNLVRGPYGYTF.

The CDR3 spells CASSPYTHEQYF. The DNA of the CDR3 is TGTGCCAGCAGTCCTTACACCCACGAGCAGTACTTC. The V gene is TRBV2, the J gene TRBJ2-7; D not certain. Germline loops: CDR1 SNHLY, CDR2 FYNNEI. The CDR3 spans 12 residues. Trimming took 5 bases from V and 5 from J, leaving 10 bases between them.